This paragraph covers one TCR beta chain sequence. Produced via immunoSEQ multiplex PCR; TCRdb's table is partial and in-frame only. The table includes 75,000 to 100,000 clones, around nine tenths detected once. This record comes from a study of control samples from healthy donors and cancer patients. Specimen: blood. The TCR sequence derives from a man aged 25-40 years in good health.

CDR3 bases: TGTGCCAGCAGTCCACGGACAGGACAGGGGCGTTCCTACAATGAGCAGTTCTTC. Encoded protein: CASSPRTGQGRSYNEQFF. The chain joins TRBV6-6 to TRBJ2-1, with 9 bases fitting TRBD1. The germline V gene encodes CDR1 MNHNY and CDR2 SVGAGI (reference sequence). The CDR3 runs 18 residues. With 5 bases clipped from V and 1 base from J, the junction kept 12 bases outside the gene matches.